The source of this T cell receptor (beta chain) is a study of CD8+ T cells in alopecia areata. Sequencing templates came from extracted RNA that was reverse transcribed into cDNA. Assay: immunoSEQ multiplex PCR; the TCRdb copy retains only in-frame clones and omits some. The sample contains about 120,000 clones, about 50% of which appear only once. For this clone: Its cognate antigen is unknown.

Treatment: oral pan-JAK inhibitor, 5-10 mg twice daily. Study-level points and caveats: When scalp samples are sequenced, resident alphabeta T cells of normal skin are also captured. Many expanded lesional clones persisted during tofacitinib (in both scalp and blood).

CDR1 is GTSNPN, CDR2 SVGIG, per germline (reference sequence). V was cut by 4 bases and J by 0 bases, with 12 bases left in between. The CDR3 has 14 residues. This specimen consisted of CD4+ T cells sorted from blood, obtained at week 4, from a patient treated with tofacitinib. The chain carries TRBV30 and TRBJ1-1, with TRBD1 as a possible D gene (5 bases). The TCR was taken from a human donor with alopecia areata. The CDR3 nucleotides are TGTGCCTGGACGGCAGGGAGCATGAACACTGAAGCTTTCTTT. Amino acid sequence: CAWTAGSMNTEAFF.